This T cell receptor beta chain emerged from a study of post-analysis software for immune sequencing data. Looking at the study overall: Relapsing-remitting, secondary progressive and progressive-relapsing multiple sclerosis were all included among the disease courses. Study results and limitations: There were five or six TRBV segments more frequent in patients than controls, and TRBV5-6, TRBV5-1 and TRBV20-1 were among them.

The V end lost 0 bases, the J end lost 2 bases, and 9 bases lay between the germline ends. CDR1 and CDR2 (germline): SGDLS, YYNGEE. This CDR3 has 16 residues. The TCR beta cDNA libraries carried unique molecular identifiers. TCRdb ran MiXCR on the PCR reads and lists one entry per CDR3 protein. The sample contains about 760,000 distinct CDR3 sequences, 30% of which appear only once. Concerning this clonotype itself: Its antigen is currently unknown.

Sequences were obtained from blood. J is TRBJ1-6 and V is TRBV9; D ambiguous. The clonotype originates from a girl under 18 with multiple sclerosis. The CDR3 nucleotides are TGTGCCAGCAGCGTAGAAGGCAGTACCTATAATTCACCCCTCCACTTT. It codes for CASSVEGSTYNSPLHF. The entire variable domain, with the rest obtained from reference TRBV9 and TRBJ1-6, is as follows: DSGVTQTPKHLITATGQRVTLRCSPRSGDLSVYWYQQSLDQGLQFLIQYYNGEERAKGNILERFSAQQFPDLHSELNLSSLELGDSALYFCASSVEGSTYNSPLHFGNGTRLTVT.